Reported below is one T cell receptor beta chain. Its binding antigen is unknown. Nothing much larger sits one base from this clone, and base qualities are not available. V loses 6 bases, J loses 4 bases, and the germline ends lie 18 bases apart. According to the germline V gene, CDR1 reads KGHSH and CDR2 reads LQKENI. Spanning cysteine to phenylalanine, the CDR3 consists of 16 amino acids. Kept here is only the CDR3 DNA, which spans 48 bases and is read in frame from base 1. The data were obtained in a study of shared clonotypes between healthy human individuals (dated by TCRdb to 2020 to 2022). The study in broad terms: A couple of women and a few men aged 18 to 49 years were included in the cohort. Per donor, three plates each were used for CD4 naive and CD4 memory, two for CD8 naive, and one for CD8 memory. The study deeply sequenced blood TCR repertoires of about five healthy adults to estimate repertoire size and the extent of clonotype sharing between individuals. To increase sequencing depth and limit assay-specific biases, different laboratories used diverse techniques to prepare libraries and sequence TCR repertoires. Leukapheresis yielded between about 0.9 and 9.5 billion PBMCs per donor.

TCR CDR3 regions were amplified from genomic DNA by multiplex PCR using the deep immunoSEQ assay. Extracted genomic DNA from each cell subset was spread evenly across all wells of several immunoSEQ 96-well plates, with each plate serving as a replicate. For sorted subsets, approximately 190 ng of genomic DNA, equivalent to some 33,000 T cell genomes, went into each replicate PCR. Purified libraries were quantified with a Qubit 3.0 fluorometer, sized on a Bioanalyzer 2100, and re-quantified with the KAPA Library Quantification kit. A separate single-read 150-cycle Illumina NextSeq 550 flow cell was used to sequence each immunoSEQ 96-well plate. The study's processing was this. Because the immunoSEQ output held only junctional sequences and lacked quality scores, the filtering could not match the filtering applied to full-length reads. To assign V/J genes and CDR3, sequences were annotated against IMGT germline references using PyIR, a Python wrapper for IgBLAST v1.9. Any read was removed if the V/J assignment was weak (E-value above 1e-6), the CDR3 was missing, or the read contained stop codons, out-of-frame junctions, or ambiguous translated residues. A V3J clonotype was defined by an identical inferred V gene, J gene, and CDR3 amino acid sequence. The percentage overlap between two repertoires was calculated by dividing the number of shared unique clonotypes by the size of the smaller repertoire. Repertoire richness was assessed with RTK rarefaction, the Chao1 estimator, and Recon v2.1 estimates of unobserved clonotypes. Generation probabilities for all TCRbeta clonotypes obtained by the gDNA method from a few donors were computed using OLGA. TCRdb took over this immuneACCESS table, retaining in-frame rearrangements with V and J assigned. Such tables are incomplete; in checked studies, under half of the missing clones stem from an unresolved V gene, and the remainder is unexplained. V, J and clone size reflect that table, while D and trimming were determined from the DNA. Recorded for this sample are roughly 2.1 million clones; approximately 94% of them occurred a single time. The ten largest clones represent roughly 1.8% of the sample.

Overall results and qualifications from the work: Sampling was restricted to blood, and TCR repertoires in tissues likely differ from the TCR repertoires found in blood. Incomplete sequencing was indicated by rarefaction of sorted-subset datasets, despite the large sequencing depth. The small number of donors limited the genetic and exposure-history diversity represented. Compared with non-shared clonotypes, clonotypes shared by all four sorted-subset donors had higher generation probabilities. Naive subsets generally had larger estimated clonotype richness than memory subsets did. Pairwise subsampling led to the expectation that sequencing depth would affect the degree of clonotype sharing among donors. Sharing across a few donors was observed for about 5% of naive CD4, 3.5% of naive CD8, around 2.5% of memory CD4, and about 0.4% of memory CD8 clonotypes.

For the CD8 naive samples, CD45RO-negative cells were positively selected for CCR7, yielding a CD45RA+CCR7+ population from which TemRA cells were excluded. Donors were healthy HIV-negative adults with no recently reported acute infections or vaccinations. Every donor was a Caucasian adult residing in Nashville, Tennessee, USA. Blood was collected by leukapheresis, and PBMCs were isolated by Ficoll-Histopaque density gradient centrifugation and then cryopreserved in liquid nitrogen vapor phase. Purity and quantity of every magnetically sorted T cell population were checked by analytical flow cytometry. Each sorted fraction had its genomic DNA isolated and then quantified by UV absorbance on a Nanodrop 2000c.

The receptor was derived from a man aged 18 to 29 in good health. Some clones in this sample may be carry-over from other donors' samples. The V and J genes are TRBV18 and TRBJ2-2; the D segment cannot be called with confidence. Sequencing was done on a sample of naive CD8+ T cells from PBMCs. The cell subset or site label on this specimen signifies: CD45RA+CCR7+. The DNA sequence reads TGTGCCAGCTCCCCCCCACGCGTGGCCATCACCGGGGAGCTGTTTTTT. It codes for CASSPPRVAITGELFF. The full variable domain, with segments outside the CDR3 supplied by the reference TRBV18 and TRBJ2-2 proteins, appears as NAGVMQNPRHLVRRRGQEARLRCSPMKGHSHVYWYRQLPEEGLKFMVYLQKENIIDESGMPKERFSAEFPKEGPSILRIQQVVRGDSAAYFCASSPPRVAITGELFFGEGSRLTVL.